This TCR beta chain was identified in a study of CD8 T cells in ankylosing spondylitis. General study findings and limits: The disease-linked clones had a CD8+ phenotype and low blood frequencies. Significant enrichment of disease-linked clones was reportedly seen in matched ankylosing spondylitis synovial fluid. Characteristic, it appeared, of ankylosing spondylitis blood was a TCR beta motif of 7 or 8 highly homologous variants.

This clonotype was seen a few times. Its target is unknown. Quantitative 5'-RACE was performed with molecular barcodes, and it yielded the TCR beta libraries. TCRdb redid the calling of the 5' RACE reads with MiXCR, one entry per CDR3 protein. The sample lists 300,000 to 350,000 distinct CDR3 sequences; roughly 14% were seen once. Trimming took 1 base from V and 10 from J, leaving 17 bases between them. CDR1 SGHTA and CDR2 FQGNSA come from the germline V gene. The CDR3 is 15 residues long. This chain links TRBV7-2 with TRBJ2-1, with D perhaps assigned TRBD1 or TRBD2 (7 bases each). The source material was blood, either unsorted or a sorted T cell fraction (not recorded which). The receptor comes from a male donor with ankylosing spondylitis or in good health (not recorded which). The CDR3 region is CASSLVWQGGGEQFF. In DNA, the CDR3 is TGTGCCAGCAGCTTAGTGTGGCAGGGGGGGGGAGAGCAGTTCTTC. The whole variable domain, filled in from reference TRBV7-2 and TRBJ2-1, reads GAGVSQSPSNKVTEKGKDVELRCDPISGHTALYWYRQSLGQGLEFLIYFQGNSAPDKSGLPSDRFSAERTGGSVSTLTIQRTQQEDSAVYLCASSLVWQGGGEQFFGPGTRLTVL.